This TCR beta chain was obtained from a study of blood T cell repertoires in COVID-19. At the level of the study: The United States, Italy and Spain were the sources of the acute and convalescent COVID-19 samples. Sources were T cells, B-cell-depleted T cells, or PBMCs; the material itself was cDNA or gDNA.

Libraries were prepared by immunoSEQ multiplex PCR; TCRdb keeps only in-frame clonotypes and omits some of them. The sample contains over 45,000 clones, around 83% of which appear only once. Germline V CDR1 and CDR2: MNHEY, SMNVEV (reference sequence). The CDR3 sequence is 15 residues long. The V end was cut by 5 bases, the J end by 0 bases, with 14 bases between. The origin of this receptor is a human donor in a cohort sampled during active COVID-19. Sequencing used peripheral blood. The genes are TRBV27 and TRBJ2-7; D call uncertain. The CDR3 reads CASSPTSLSSYEQYF. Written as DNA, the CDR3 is TGTGCCAGCAGTCCGACAAGCTTATCCTCCTACGAGCAGTACTTC.